This TCR beta chain was identified in a study of radiotherapy plus CTLA-4 blockade in lung cancer. The CDR3 covers 17 residues. Germline-derived CDR1 and CDR2 are MDHEN and SYDVKM. V was trimmed by 6 bases and J by 2 bases, leaving 19 bases between them. Those with chemo-refractory metastatic non-small-cell lung cancer were treated with focal radiation combined with CTLA-4 blockade using ipilimumab. Profiled with immunoSEQ multiplex PCR; TCRdb holds only in-frame clones, not every one. Of about 120,000 clones listed, 78% are singletons. The chain couples TRBV28 to TRBJ2-2; D may be TRBD1 (6 bases). The sequenced sample was peripheral blood, obtained from a patient treated with radiotherapy plus ipilimumab. This TCR derives from a human donor with non-small cell lung cancer who had a partial response to radiotherapy plus ipilimumab. CDR3 nucleotide sequence: TGTGCCAGCAGGTCGTGGAGATGGGGGCAAAACACCGGGGAGCTGTTTTTT. Its protein product is CASRSWRWGQNTGELFF.